The clone carrying this T cell receptor beta chain was counted once. This record comes from a study of blood T cell repertoires in COVID-19. The data were produced by immunoSEQ multiplex PCR, yet TCRdb's version contains in-frame clones alone and is incomplete. Found here are about 220,000 clones, 84% of them singletons; the top ten hold 3% to 3.5%. The sequence came from a woman aged 25 to 39 who had recovered from COVID-19. The sequenced sample was peripheral blood.

The CDR3 spells CASSELQGSYNEQFF. CDR3 bases: TGTGCCAGCAGTGAACTCCAGGGTAGCTACAATGAGCAGTTCTTC. The chain couples TRBV25-1 to TRBJ2-1, with D perhaps TRBD1 (5 bases). From germline, CDR1 is MGHDK and CDR2 SYGVNS. The CDR3 runs to 15 residues. With 2 bases removed from V and 3 bases from J, the gap between germline ends came to 11 bases.